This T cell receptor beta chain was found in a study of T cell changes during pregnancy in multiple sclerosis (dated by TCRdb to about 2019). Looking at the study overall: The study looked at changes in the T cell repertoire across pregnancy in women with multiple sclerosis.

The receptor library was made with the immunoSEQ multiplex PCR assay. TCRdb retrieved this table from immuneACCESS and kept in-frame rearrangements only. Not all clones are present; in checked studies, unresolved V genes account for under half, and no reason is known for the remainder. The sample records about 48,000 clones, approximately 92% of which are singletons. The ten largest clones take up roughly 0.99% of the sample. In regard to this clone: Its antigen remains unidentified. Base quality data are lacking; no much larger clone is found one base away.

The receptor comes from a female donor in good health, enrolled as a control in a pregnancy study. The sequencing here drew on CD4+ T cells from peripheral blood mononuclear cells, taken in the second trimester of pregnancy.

The nucleotide sequence is TGTGCCAGCAGTTCCACGGGGGGGGGAAACACCATATATTTT. Its amino acids are CASSSTGGGNTIYF. The receptor chain draws on TRBV28 and TRBJ1-3; TRBD1 could be the D gene, as 5 bases match. Reading the germline V gene gives CDR1 MDHEN and CDR2 SYDVKM. The CDR3 covers 14 residues, taking in both the cysteine and the phenylalanine. Kept here is only the CDR3 DNA, which spans 42 bases and is read in frame from base 1. V is pared back by 4 bases and J by 4 bases, with 11 bases lying between the germline termini. Full variable domain (CDR3 extended with the reference TRBV28 and TRBJ1-3 proteins): DVKVTQSSRYLVKRTGEKVFLECVQDMDHENMFWYRQDPGLGLRLIYFSYDVKMKEKGDIPEGYSVSREKKERFSLILESASTNQTSMYLCASSSTGGGNTIYFGEGSWLTVV.